These T cell receptor beta chains were read from a single sample in a study of response to subunit inactivated influenza vaccine. One entry per CDR3 protein results from TCRdb running MiXCR on the RT-PCR reads. The sample yields a few hundred thousand distinct CDR3 sequences, 9.5% to 13% seen once. This specimen consisted of PBMCs from blood, obtained roughly 45 days after vaccination. All receptors come from a man aged 45 to 65 who received an inactivated influenza vaccine. The CDR3 runs from the conserved cysteine through the conserved F or W. D genes are given only for firm matches. Size tells how often a clone was seen (once, few, many) or the class of an expanded clone, and some rows leave it out.

abundance	len	j_gene	d_gene	v_gene	CDR3aa	CDR3nt
few	13	TRBJ2-4	TRBD2	TRBV29-1	CSAEGGAKNIQYF	TGCAGCGCCGAGGGAGGGGCCAAAAACATTCAGTACTTC
NA	17	TRBJ2-3	TRBD2	TRBV20-1	CSARASSSGGALYTQYF	TGCAGTGCTAGAGCCAGTAGCAGCGGGGGGGCCCTTTATACGCAGTATTTT
NA	13	TRBJ2-3	NA	TRBV2	CASSPRQTDTQYF	TGTGCCAGCAGTCCCCGACAGACAGATACGCAGTATTTT
NA	15	TRBJ2-7	TRBD1	TRBV5-1	CASSWDPGTAYEQYF	TGCGCCAGCAGCTGGGACCCCGGGACAGCCTACGAGCAGTACTTC
NA	15	TRBJ2-7	TRBD2	TRBV7-6	CASKKLAGDSYEQYF	TGTGCCAGCAAAAAACTAGCGGGGGATTCCTACGAGCAGTACTTC
NA	16	TRBJ2-5	TRBD2	TRBV7-2	CASSSTSGGPLLTQYF	TGTGCCAGCAGCTCGACTAGCGGGGGCCCCCTCTTAACCCAGTACTTC
few	14	TRBJ1-5	NA	TRBV7-2	CASSLDGLYQPQHF	TGTGCCAGCAGCTTAGACGGCCTTTATCAGCCCCAGCATTTT
NA	14	TRBJ2-5	NA	TRBV5-6	CASSEPGTQETQYF	TGTGCCAGCAGCGAACCGGGCACCCAAGAGACCCAGTACTTC
NA	20	TRBJ2-1	NA	TRBV5-6	CASSLPKPPQRTPTYNEQFF	TGTGCCAGCAGCTTGCCAAAACCGCCCCAAAGGACGCCCACCTACAATGAGCAGTTCTTC
many	17	TRBJ1-4	TRBD1	TRBV18	CASSPITAGQINEKLFF	TGTGCCAGCTCACCAATCACTGCGGGACAGATTAATGAAAAACTGTTTTTT
many	13	TRBJ1-1	NA	TRBV9	CASSVGTAVEAFF	TGTGCCAGCAGCGTCGGGACCGCCGTTGAAGCTTTCTTT
few	17	TRBJ2-1	NA	TRBV4-3	CASSLPPAGNSYNEQFF	TGCGCCAGCAGCCTCCCCCCGGCCGGGAACTCCTACAATGAGCAGTTCTTC
NA	15	TRBJ2-7	NA	TRBV3-1	CASSLPGRKKYEQYF	TGTGCCAGCAGCCTCCCGGGGCGGAAGAAATACGAGCAGTACTTC
NA	16	TRBJ2-5	NA	TRBV4-3	CASSQVYDSGQETQYF	TGCGCCAGCAGCCAAGTCTATGACAGCGGCCAAGAGACCCAGTACTTC
few	15	TRBJ2-3	TRBD2	TRBV15	CATLEREGQGDTQYF	TGTGCCACCCTTGAACGGGAGGGCCAGGGAGATACGCAGTATTTT
many	14	TRBJ2-3	NA	TRBV4-3	CASSLAVGADTQYF	TGCGCCAGCAGTCTAGCGGTGGGGGCGGATACGCAGTATTTT
many	13	TRBJ2-1	TRBD2	TRBV20-1	CSARTSGYNEQFF	TGCAGTGCGCGGACTAGCGGCTACAATGAGCAGTTCTTC
NA	20	TRBJ2-6	TRBD1	TRBV7-6	CASSLWLVRDRASGANVLTF	TGTGCCAGCAGCTTATGGTTGGTCAGGGACAGGGCCTCTGGGGCCAACGTCCTGACTTTC
few	16	TRBJ1-3	NA	TRBV28	CASSLLLSGTGNTIYF	TGTGCCAGCAGTTTATTGCTAAGCGGGACTGGAAACACCATATATTTT
few	14	TRBJ2-3	NA	TRBV28	CASSFKGLADTQYF	TGTGCCAGCAGTTTCAAAGGGCTGGCCGATACGCAGTATTTT